These 27 T cell receptor beta chains came from one sample sequenced in a study of T cell repertoires in cytomegalovirus infection. One entry per CDR3 protein, called by TCRdb with MiXCR from the reads. The sample has about 300,000 distinct CDR3 sequences; around 9.6% are singletons. The sequenced sample was PBMCs. All receptors come from a human donor in good health (CMV status not recorded). Some clones in this sample may be carry-over from other donors' samples.

This clonotype was seen ten or more times. This rearrangement joins TRBV7-6 to TRBJ1-1; no clear D gene. This CDR3 spans 13 amino acids. The ends were cut back, 5 bases at V and 6 bases at J, with 13 bases in the middle. From germline, CDR1 is SGHVS and CDR2 FNYEAQ. CDR3 nucleotides: TGTGCCAGCAGCCGAACGGGGAGCGCTGAAGCTTTCTTT. This translates into CASSRTGSAEAFF.

This clonotype was counted a few times. V and J are TRBV28 and TRBJ2-2, with TRBD1 matching over 7 bases. With 10 bases clipped from V and 4 bases from J, the junction kept 9 bases outside the gene matches. Germline lookup yields CDR1 MDHEN and CDR2 SYDVKM. CDR3 length equals 14 residues. The CDR3 bases are TGTGCCATCTCCCGGACAGGCCCCACCGGGGAGCTGTTTTTT. Translation: CAISRTGPTGELFF.

In this sample, this clonotype turned up many times. DNA of the CDR3: TGTGCCAGCAGTTACGGAGACGCCCGGGGGGATACGCAGTATTTT. It specifies CASSYGDARGDTQYF. V usage is TRBV6-5 and J usage is TRBJ2-3, with D tentatively TRBD2 (6 bases). This CDR3 contains 15 residues. In germline, CDR1 is MNHEY, CDR2 SVGAGI. Trimming took 2 bases from V and 6 from J, leaving 15 bases between them.

This clonotype has at least ten counts. The chain has TRBV6-2 or TRBV6-3 and TRBJ2-1; D is unresolved. The CDR3 sequence is 11 residues long. CDR1 and CDR2 (germline): MNHEY, SVGEGT. Trimming removed 4 bases from V and 15 bases from J, with 13 bases in between. DNA of the CDR3: TGTGCCAGCAGTTCCTACTTCGACCGGTTCTTC. It codes for CASSSYFDRFF.

This clonotype appeared many times. The chain has TRBV6-2 or TRBV6-3 and TRBJ2-3, with 9 nucleotides matching TRBD2. The germline CDR1 and CDR2 sequences are MNHEY and SVGEGT. The V and J ends lost 10 bases and 4 bases, in that order; junction bases with no gene match: 18. The length of the CDR3 is 17 residues. The CDR3 region has the DNA TGTGCCACTGTGATTGGACTAAGCGGGGGGAGCCCAGATACGCAGTATTTT. Translated, it gives CATVIGLSGGSPDTQYF.

This chain joins TRBV2 and TRBJ1-5; no clear D gene. Per germline, CDR1 SNHLY and CDR2 FYNNEI. V was shortened by 6 bases and J by 8 bases, with 8 bases between the two germline ends. This CDR3 has 11 amino acids. Here the CDR3 DNA reads TGTGCCAGCAGGACTAATGAGCCCCAGCATTTT. It translates to CASRTNEPQHF.

CDR3 in amino acids: CASRDRFGNYEQYF. CDR3 coding DNA: TGTGCCAGCAGGGATAGATTCGGCAACTACGAGCAGTACTTC. V is TRBV2 and J is TRBJ2-7; D unclear. Deletions cut 6 bases from V and 3 bases from J, with 15 bases between. This CDR3 is 14 amino acids long. The V gene's germline CDR1 is SNHLY and CDR2 FYNNEI. The full variable domain, rest sourced from reference TRBV2 and TRBJ2-7, is EPEVTQTPSHQVTQMGQEVILRCVPISNHLYFYWYRQILGQKVEFLVSFYNNEISEKSEIFDDQFSVERPDGSNFTLKIRSTKLEDSAMYFCASRDRFGNYEQYFGPGTRLTVT.

This clonotype has ten or more counts. The chain has TRBV7-9 and TRBJ2-5; D perhaps matches TRBD2 (5 bases). Trimming took 4 bases from V and 1 from J, leaving 13 bases between them. Germline CDR1 SEHNR, CDR2 FQNEAQ (reference sequence). The CDR3 contains 15 residues. This CDR3 reads CASSSPGITQETQYF. The CDR3 bases are TGTGCCAGCAGCTCGCCCGGGATAACCCAAGAGACCCAGTACTTC.

This chain links TRBV5-5 with TRBJ2-3; the D gene could be TRBD1 or TRBD2 (5 bases each). This CDR3 is 17 amino acids long. Germline CDR1 is SGHKS and CDR2 is YYEKEE (reference sequence). Trimming stripped 2 bases from V and 0 bases from J, with 16 bases between. The CDR3: CASSFGTERSSTDTQYF. The CDR3 DNA is TGTGCCAGCAGCTTCGGGACGGAACGTTCTAGCACAGATACGCAGTATTTT.

As to this clonotype: Likely a read error: the CDR3 ends without its conserved phenylalanine or tryptophan. J is TRBJ2-1 and V is TRBV28, with 14 nucleotides matching TRBD2. The CDR3 covers 15 residues. The V gene's germline CDR1 is MDHEN and CDR2 SYDVKM. V shed 6 bases and J 7 bases; nucleotides not matched to a gene: 5. CDR3 amino acids: CASRTGTSGGNEQFL. The CDR3 coding sequence is TGTGCCAGCAGAACCGGGACTAGCGGGGGAAATGAGCAGTTCTTG.

This clonotype was observed many times. This sequence joins TRBV5-4 and TRBJ2-1, with TRBD2 matching over 8 bases. This CDR3 region has 15 residues. Trimming at V came to 5 bases and at J to 6 bases, leaving 10 bases not matched to a gene. The germline gives CDR1 SGHNT, CDR2 YYREEE (reference sequence). Here the CDR3 DNA reads TGTGCCAGCAGTCCCGAAGCGGGGGAGTTCAATGAGCAGTTCTTC. Its translation is CASSPEAGEFNEQFF.

The V call is TRBV20-1, the J call TRBJ2-3, with D unclear. Trimming shortened V by 1 base and J by 2 bases, and 10 bases separated the two germline ends. The germline CDR1 and CDR2 sequences are DFQATT and SNEGSKA (reference sequence). The CDR3 length is 14 residues. CDR3 in amino acids: CSARGAEPTDTQYF. The CDR3 DNA sequence: TGCAGTGCTAGAGGGGCGGAGCCCACAGATACGCAGTATTTT.

The chain joins TRBV6-2 or TRBV6-3 to TRBJ2-1; 7 bases fit TRBD2. V shed 5 bases and J 9 bases; nucleotides not matched to a gene: 10. This CDR3 has 14 amino acids. CDR1 is MNHEY and CDR2 is SVGEGT in the germline V gene. This CDR3 is CASSPKRGGGEQFF. CDR3 nucleotides: TGTGCCAGCAGTCCCAAGCGGGGAGGCGGTGAGCAGTTCTTC.

This clonotype was detected many times. The J gene is TRBJ2-2, the V gene TRBV24-1; D is undetermined. The CDR3 has 13 residues. The germline V and J ends were trimmed by 1 base and 3 bases, with 2 bases remaining between them. CDR1 is KGHDR and CDR2 is SFDVKD in the germline V gene. The CDR3 bases are TGTGCCACCAGTGATTTCTACACCGGGGAGCTGTTTTTT. The encoded protein is CATSDFYTGELFF.

This clonotype was counted at least ten times. V is TRBV6-4 and J is TRBJ2-3; the D is unclear. From germline, CDR1 is MRHNA and CDR2 SNTAGT. V was trimmed by 3 bases and J by 5 bases, leaving 9 bases between them. This CDR3 has 13 amino acids. CDR3 in amino acids: CASSDGPGDTQYF. CDR3 coding DNA: TGTGCCAGCAGTGATGGGCCCGGAGATACGCAGTATTTT.

This clonotype was counted a few times. The chain couples TRBV20-1 to TRBJ2-5, with D tentatively TRBD2 (5 bases). Germline V gene sequence: CDR1 DFQATT, CDR2 SNEGSKA (reference sequence). This CDR3 has 13 amino acids. V gave up 3 bases and J gave up 3 bases, with 11 bases separating them. The chain's CDR3 is CSASDPGKETQYF. Written as DNA, the CDR3 is TGCAGTGCTAGCGACCCCGGGAAAGAGACCCAGTACTTC.

This clonotype was seen many times. The CDR3 loop is CASRQTSGDRYF. In nucleotides, the CDR3 is TGTGCCAGCAGACAGACTAGCGGGGACCGGTATTTT. V and J are TRBV12-3 or TRBV12-4 and TRBJ2-3, with TRBD2 identical over 11 bases. Trimming at V came to 6 bases and at J to 14 bases, leaving 7 bases not matched to a gene. The CDR3 has 12 residues.

This clonotype has only a few counts. The rearrangement uses TRBV27 and TRBJ2-1, with unresolved D. Trimming shortened V by 10 bases and J by 5 bases, and 15 bases separated the two germline ends. The CDR3 consists of 13 residues. The germline V gene encodes CDR1 MNHEY and CDR2 SMNVEV (reference sequence). The chain's CDR3 is CATSLDTHNEQFF. In nucleotides, the CDR3 is TGTGCCACCTCTCTCGACACTCACAATGAGCAGTTCTTC.

The table lists this clonotype with a few counts. The chain combines TRBV7-9 with TRBJ1-6; possibly TRBD1 for D (6 bases). V lost 6 bases to trimming and J lost 10 bases, with 13 bases between them. Germline CDR1 reads SEHNR; CDR2 reads FQNEAQ (reference sequence). CDR3 size: 13 residues. CDR3 DNA: TGTGCCAGCAGTCGACAGGAAGGCTCACCCCTCCACTTT. Amino acids: CASSRQEGSPLHF.

This clonotype was picked up many times. This chain uses TRBV19 with TRBJ2-5; TRBD1 matches 10 bases. This CDR3 has 13 amino acids. Trimming took 8 bases from V and 4 from J; bases not matched to a gene: 4. The germline CDR1 and CDR2 sequences are LNHDA and SQIVND (reference sequence). DNA of the CDR3: TGTGCCAGTGGGACAGGGGTTCGAGAGACCCAGTACTTC. Translated: CASGTGVRETQYF.

In DNA form, the CDR3 reads TGTGCCAGCAGCAACACCCCCACTGAAGCTTTCTTT. Translating it yields CASSNTPTEAFF. The J gene is TRBJ1-1, the V gene TRBV7-9, with unresolved D. Trimming cost V 5 bases and J 4 bases, with 8 bases left between them. The CDR3 contains 12 residues. Germline-derived CDR1 and CDR2 are SEHNR and FQNEAQ (reference sequence).

The rearrangement uses TRBV20-1 and TRBJ1-4; D not certain. Deletions cut 1 base from V and 3 bases from J, with 15 bases between. Germline values: CDR1 DFQATT, CDR2 SNEGSKA (reference sequence). The CDR3 runs 16 residues. The CDR3, as DNA: TGCAGTGCTAGAGGACCCGGCAGGACGGCTAATGAAAAACTGTTTTTT. It specifies CSARGPGRTANEKLFF.

The table lists this clonotype with many counts. The chain couples TRBV2 to TRBJ2-7, with D unclear. Between the trimmed V and J ends, which lost 4 bases and 2 bases, there was a span of 12 bases. Looked up from germline, CDR1 is SNHLY and CDR2 is FYNNEI. The CDR3 extends over 14 amino acids. The CDR3 region is CASSGPGQAYEQYF. For the CDR3, the DNA is TGTGCCAGCAGTGGACCCGGGCAAGCCTACGAGCAGTACTTC.

This clonotype was recorded a few times. The V and J genes are TRBV28 and TRBJ2-3, with D unresolved. Germline-derived CDR1 and CDR2 are MDHEN and SYDVKM. V lost 3 bases to trimming and J lost 3 bases, with 10 bases between them. The CDR3 totals 14 residues. CDR3: CASSLVGVTDTQYF. CDR3 sequence (DNA): TGTGCCAGCAGTTTGGTCGGAGTGACAGATACGCAGTATTTT. Variable domain in full (rest from reference TRBV28 and TRBJ2-3): DVKVTQSSRYLVKRTGEKVFLECVQDMDHENMFWYRQDPGLGLRLIYFSYDVKMKEKGDIPEGYSVSREKKERFSLILESASTNQTSMYLCASSLVGVTDTQYFGPGTRLTVL.

The sample holds many counts of this clonotype. This CDR3 is CASSDSTENYGYTF. The DNA of the CDR3 is TGTGCCAGCAGTGATTCGACAGAAAACTATGGCTACACCTTC. The chain uses TRBV25-1 and TRBJ1-2; D might be TRBD1 (5 bases). CDR1 and CDR2 (germline): MGHDK, SYGVNS. CDR3 length equals 14 residues. V was pared by 3 bases and J by 2 bases, with 10 bases between.

The chain links TRBV20-1 to TRBJ1-6, with no clear D. There are 16 residues in the CDR3. Germline loops: CDR1 DFQATT, CDR2 SNEGSKA (reference sequence). Trimming removed 6 bases from V and 4 bases from J, with 19 bases in between. DNA of the CDR3: TGCAGTGCGTGGACGCCTGGCGGTTTTTATAATTCACCCCTCCACTTT. Translated: CSAWTPGGFYNSPLHF.

This clonotype was recorded at least ten times. The chain recombines TRBV20-1 with TRBJ1-5; no clear D. Looked up from germline, CDR1 is DFQATT and CDR2 is SNEGSKA (reference sequence). The V end lost 3 bases, the J end lost 2 bases, and 14 bases lay between the germline ends. This CDR3 spans 15 amino acids. CDR3 nucleotide sequence: TGCAGTGCTAGCGGACGGGGAGTGGGCAATCAGCCCCAGCATTTT. Translation: CSASGRGVGNQPQHF.